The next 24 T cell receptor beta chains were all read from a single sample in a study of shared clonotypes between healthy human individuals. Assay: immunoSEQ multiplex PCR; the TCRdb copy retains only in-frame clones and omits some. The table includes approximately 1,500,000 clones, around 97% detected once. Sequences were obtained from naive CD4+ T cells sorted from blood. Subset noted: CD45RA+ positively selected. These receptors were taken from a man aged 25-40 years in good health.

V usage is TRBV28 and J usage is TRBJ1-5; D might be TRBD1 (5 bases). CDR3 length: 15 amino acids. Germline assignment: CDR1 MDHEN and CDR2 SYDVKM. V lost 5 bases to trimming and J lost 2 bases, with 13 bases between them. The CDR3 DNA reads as TGTGCCAGCAGTCCAACCTTAGGGGGCAATCAGCCCCAGCATTTT. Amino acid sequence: CASSPTLGGNQPQHF.

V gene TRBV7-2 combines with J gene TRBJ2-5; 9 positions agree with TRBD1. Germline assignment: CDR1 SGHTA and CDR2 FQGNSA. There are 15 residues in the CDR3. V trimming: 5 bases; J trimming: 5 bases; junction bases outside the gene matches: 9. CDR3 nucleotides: TGTGCCAGCAGCCCAGTAGGGACAGGGAGGGAGACCCAGTACTTC. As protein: CASSPVGTGRETQYF.

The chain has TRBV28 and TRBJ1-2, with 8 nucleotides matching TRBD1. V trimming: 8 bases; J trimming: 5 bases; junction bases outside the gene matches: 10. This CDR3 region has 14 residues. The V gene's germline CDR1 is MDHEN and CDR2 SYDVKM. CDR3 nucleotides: TGTGCCAGCGGCTTGACAGGGGTCTATTATGGCTACACCTTC. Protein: CASGLTGVYYGYTF.

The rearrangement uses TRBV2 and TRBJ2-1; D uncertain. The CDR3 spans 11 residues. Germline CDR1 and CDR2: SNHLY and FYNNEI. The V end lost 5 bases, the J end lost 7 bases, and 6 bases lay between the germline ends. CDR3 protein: CASSRVNEQFF. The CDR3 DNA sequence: TGTGCCAGCAGTAGGGTGAATGAGCAGTTCTTC.

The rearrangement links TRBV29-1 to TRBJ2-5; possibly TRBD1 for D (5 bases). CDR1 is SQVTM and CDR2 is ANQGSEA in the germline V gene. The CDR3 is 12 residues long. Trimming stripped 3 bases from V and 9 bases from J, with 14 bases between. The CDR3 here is CSVDLSSRAQYF. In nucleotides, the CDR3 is TGCAGCGTTGATCTTTCCTCCAGGGCCCAGTACTTC.

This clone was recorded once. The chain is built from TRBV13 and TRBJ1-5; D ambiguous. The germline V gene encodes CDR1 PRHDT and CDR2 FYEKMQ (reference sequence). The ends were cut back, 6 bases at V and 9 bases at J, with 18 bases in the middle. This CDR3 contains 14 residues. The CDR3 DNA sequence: TGTGCCAGCAGACTGGAACACGTTGATCCGCCCCAGCATTTT. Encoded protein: CASRLEHVDPPQHF. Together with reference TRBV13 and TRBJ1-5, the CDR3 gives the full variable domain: AAGVIQSPRHLIKEKRETATLKCYPIPRHDTVYWYQQGPGQDPQFLISFYEKMQSDKGSIPDRFSAQQFSDYHSELNMSSLELGDSALYFCASRLEHVDPPQHFGDGTRLSIL.

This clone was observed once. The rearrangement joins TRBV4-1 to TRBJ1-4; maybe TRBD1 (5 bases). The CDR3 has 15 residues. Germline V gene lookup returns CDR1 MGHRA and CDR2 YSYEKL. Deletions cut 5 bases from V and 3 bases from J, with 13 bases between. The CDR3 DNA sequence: TGCGCCAGCAGCTCACAGGTCGCGGCTAATGAAAAACTGTTTTTT. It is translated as CASSSQVAANEKLFF.

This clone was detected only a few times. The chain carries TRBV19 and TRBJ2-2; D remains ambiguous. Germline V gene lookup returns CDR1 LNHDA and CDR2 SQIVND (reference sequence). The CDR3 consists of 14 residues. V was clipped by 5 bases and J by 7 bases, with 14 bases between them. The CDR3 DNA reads TGTGCCAGTAGTGGCCCGACTGGAATCGGGGAGCTGTTTTTT. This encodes CASSGPTGIGELFF.

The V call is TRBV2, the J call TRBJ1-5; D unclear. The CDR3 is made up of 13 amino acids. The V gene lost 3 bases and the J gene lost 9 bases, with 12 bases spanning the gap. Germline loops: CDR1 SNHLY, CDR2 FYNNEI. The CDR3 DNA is TGTGCCAGCAGTGAGCAGGACCGGGCGCCCCAGCATTTT. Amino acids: CASSEQDRAPQHF. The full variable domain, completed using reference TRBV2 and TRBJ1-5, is EPEVTQTPSHQVTQMGQEVILRCVPISNHLYFYWYRQILGQKVEFLVSFYNNEISEKSEIFDDQFSVERPDGSNFTLKIRSTKLEDSAMYFCASSEQDRAPQHFGDGTRLSIL.

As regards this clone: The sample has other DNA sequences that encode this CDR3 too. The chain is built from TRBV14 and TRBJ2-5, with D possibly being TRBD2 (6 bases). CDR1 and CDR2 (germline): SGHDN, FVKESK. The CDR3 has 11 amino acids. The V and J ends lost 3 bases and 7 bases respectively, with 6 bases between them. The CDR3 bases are TGTGCCAGCAGCCAGGGGGGGACCCAGTACTTC. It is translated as CASSQGGTQYF.

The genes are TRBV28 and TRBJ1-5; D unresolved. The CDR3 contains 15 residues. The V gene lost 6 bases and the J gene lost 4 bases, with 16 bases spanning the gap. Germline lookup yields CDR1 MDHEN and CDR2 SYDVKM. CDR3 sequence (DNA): TGTGCCAGCAGCCCAATTTTGATCAAAAATCAGCCCCAGCATTTT. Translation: CASSPILIKNQPQHF. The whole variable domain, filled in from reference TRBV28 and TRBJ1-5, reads DVKVTQSSRYLVKRTGEKVFLECVQDMDHENMFWYRQDPGLGLRLIYFSYDVKMKEKGDIPEGYSVSREKKERFSLILESASTNQTSMYLCASSPILIKNQPQHFGDGTRLSIL.

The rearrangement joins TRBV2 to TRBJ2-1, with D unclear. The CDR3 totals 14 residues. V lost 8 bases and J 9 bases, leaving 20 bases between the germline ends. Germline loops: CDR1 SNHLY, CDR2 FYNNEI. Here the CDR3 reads CASGPPSPVSEQFF. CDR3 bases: TGTGCCAGCGGTCCTCCCTCTCCCGTCAGTGAGCAGTTCTTC.

In DNA, the CDR3 is TGTGCCAGCAGTTCAGGGACTAGCGGGCCCCTTTCCTCCTACGAGCAGTACTTC. Its translation is CASSSGTSGPLSSYEQYF. The V call is TRBV28, the J call TRBJ2-7, with 12 bases lining up with TRBD2. CDR3 length: 18 amino acids. Germline-derived CDR1 and CDR2 are MDHEN and SYDVKM. V lost 4 bases, J lost 0 bases, and 10 bases stayed unmatched.

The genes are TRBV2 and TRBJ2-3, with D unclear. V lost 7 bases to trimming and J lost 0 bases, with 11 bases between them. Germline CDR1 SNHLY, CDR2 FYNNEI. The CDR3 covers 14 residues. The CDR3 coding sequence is TGTGCCAGCATTATGACCCGGAGCACAGATACGCAGTATTTT. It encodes CASIMTRSTDTQYF.

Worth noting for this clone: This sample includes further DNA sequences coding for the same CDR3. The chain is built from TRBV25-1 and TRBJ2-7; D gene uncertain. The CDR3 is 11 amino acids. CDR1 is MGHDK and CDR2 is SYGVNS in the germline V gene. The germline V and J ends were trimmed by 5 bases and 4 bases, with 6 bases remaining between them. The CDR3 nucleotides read TGTGCCAGCAGTCTGTCGTACGAGCAGTACTTC. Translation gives CASSLSYEQYF.

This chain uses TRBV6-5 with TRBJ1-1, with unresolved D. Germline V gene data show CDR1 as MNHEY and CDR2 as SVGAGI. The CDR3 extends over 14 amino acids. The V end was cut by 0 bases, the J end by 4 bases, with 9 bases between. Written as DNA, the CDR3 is TGTGCCAGCAGTTACTCGAATGGAGTCACTGAAGCTTTCTTT. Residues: CASSYSNGVTEAFF.

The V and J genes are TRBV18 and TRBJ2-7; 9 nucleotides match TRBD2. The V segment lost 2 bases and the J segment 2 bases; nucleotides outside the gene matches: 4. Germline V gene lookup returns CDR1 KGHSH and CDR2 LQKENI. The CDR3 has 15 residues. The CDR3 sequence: CASSPGLAQAYEQYF. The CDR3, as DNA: TGTGCCAGCTCACCAGGACTAGCGCAGGCCTACGAGCAGTACTTC.

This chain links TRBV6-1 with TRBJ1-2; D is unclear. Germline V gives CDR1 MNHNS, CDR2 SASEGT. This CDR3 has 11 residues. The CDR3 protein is CATARNYGYTF. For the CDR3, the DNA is TGTGCGACGGCGCGGAACTATGGCTACACCTTC.

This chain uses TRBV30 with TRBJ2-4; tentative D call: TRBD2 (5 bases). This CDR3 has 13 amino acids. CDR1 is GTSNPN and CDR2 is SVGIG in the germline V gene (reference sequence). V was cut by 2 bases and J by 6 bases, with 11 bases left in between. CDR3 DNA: TGTGCCTGGAGTCACGGGATTGGAAACATTCAGTACTTC. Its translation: CAWSHGIGNIQYF.

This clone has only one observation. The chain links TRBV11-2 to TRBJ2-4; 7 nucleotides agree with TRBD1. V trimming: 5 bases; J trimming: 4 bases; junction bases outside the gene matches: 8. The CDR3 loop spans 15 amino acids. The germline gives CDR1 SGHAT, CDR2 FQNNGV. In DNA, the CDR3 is TGTGCCAGCAGCCCGACAGGGAAGGATAAAAACATTCAGTACTTC. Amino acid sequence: CASSPTGKDKNIQYF.

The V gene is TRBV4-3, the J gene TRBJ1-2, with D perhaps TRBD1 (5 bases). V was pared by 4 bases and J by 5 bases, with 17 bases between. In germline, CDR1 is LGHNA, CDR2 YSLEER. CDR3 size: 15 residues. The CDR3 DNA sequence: TGCGCCAGCAGCCCTCGAGCAGGGCCTCGGTATGGCTACACCTTC. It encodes CASSPRAGPRYGYTF.

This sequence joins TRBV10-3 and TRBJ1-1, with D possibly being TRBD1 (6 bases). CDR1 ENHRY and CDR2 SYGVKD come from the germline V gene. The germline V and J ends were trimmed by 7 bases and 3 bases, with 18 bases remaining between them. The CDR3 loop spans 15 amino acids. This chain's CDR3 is CAIKPWSDSYTEAFF. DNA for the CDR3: TGTGCCATCAAGCCTTGGTCGGACAGTTACACTGAAGCTTTCTTT.

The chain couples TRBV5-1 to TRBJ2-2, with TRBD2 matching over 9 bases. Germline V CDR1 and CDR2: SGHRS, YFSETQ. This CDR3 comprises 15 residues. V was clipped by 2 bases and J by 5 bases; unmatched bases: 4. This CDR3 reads CASSFGLAGTGELFF. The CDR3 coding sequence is TGCGCCAGCAGCTTCGGGCTAGCGGGAACCGGGGAGCTGTTTTTT.

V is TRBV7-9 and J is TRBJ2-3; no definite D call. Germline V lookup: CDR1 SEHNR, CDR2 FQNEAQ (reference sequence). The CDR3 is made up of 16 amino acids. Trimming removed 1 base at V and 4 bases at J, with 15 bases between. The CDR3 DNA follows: TGTGCCAGCAGCTTAGTGGTCCCGAGAGGCGCAGATACGCAGTATTTT. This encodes CASSLVVPRGADTQYF.